This T cell receptor (beta chain) was identified in a study of shared clonotypes between healthy human individuals. The study drew its donors from healthy HIV-negative adults without recent acute infections or vaccinations. The germline V gene has CDR1 WSHSY and CDR2 SAAADI. V shed 8 bases, J shed 5 bases, and the junction held 9 bases outside the gene matches. This CDR3 has 15 amino acids. The count of this clone is one. Repertoires were generated with immunoSEQ multiplex PCR, while TCRdb's copy carries only in-frame clones and drops some. This table holds some 1.5 million clones, 95% to 99% found once.

The genes are TRBV10-2 and TRBJ2-2; 9 bases line up with TRBD2. The origin of this receptor is a young man in good health. Sequencing was carried out using naive CD4+ T cells sorted from blood. As for subset: CD45RA+ positively selected. The CDR3 region has the DNA TGCGCCAGCGTAAGGCCTAGCGGGAAAACCGGGGAGCTGTTTTTT. Encoded protein: CASVRPSGKTGELFF.